This T cell receptor beta chain was recorded in a study of shared clonotypes between healthy human individuals. Each cell subset's genomic DNA was divided evenly among several immunoSEQ plates. TCRdb's table, derived via immunoSEQ multiplex PCR, lists solely in-frame clones and lacks some. The sample lists approximately 530,000 clones; 90% to 96% were seen once. Overall study findings and caveats: What naive subsets generally showed was a larger estimated richness than memory subsets showed. The four-donor shared clonotypes exceeded non-shared clonotypes in generation probability, with non-shared ones scoring lower.

As regards this clone: Its antigen remains unidentified.

Material: naive CD4+ T cells sorted from blood. The subset denotes: CD45RA+ positively selected. This sequence originates from a woman under 40 in good health.

The CDR3 is CASSQDRGNEKLFF. CDR3 nucleotides: TGTGCCAGCAGCCAGGACAGGGGAAATGAAAAACTGTTTTTT. V usage is TRBV5-4 and J usage is TRBJ1-4, with 9 bases identical to TRBD1. Germline V gene sequence: CDR1 SGHNT, CDR2 YYREEE (reference sequence). V lost 4 bases, J lost 5 bases, and 3 bases stayed unmatched. The CDR3 runs 14 residues.